This TCR beta chain is from a study of blood T cell repertoires in COVID-19. This table comes from immunoSEQ multiplex PCR, and its TCRdb copy is limited to in-frame clones, with some not included. The sample lists a few hundred thousand clones; about 88% were seen once. This CDR3 is built from 16 residues. The V and J ends lost 3 bases and 0 bases respectively, with 12 bases between them. Germline V gene sequence: CDR1 MGHRA, CDR2 YSYEKL. The genes are TRBV4-1 and TRBJ1-5; the D is unclear. The sequenced sample was PBMCs or T cells enriched from blood (not recorded which). The TCR comes from a woman in her 30s who had recovered from COVID-19. For the CDR3, the DNA is TGCGCCAGCAGCCACATGGCAGAGGATAGCAATCAGCCCCAGCATTTT. This translates into CASSHMAEDSNQPQHF.